The rows below give T cell receptor beta chains drawn from one sample of a study of CD8+ T cells in alopecia areata. Measured with immunoSEQ multiplex PCR; TCRdb has only the in-frame clones, and not every one. This table holds about 100,000 clones, about four fifths found once. This material consisted of CD8+ T cells sorted from blood, taken at week 24, from a patient treated with tofacitinib. Every receptor here comes from a human donor with alopecia areata. Each CDR3 is given with its conserved first and last residue. The D gene is left open where the match is weak.

d_call | j_call | v_call | cdr3_aa
. | TRBJ2-3 | TRBV6-6 | CASSYRGGSDTQYF
. | TRBJ1-1 | TRBV29-1 | CSVDGGFGTEAFF
. | TRBJ2-7 | TRBV5-1 | CASSLDPNEGPGREQYF
. | TRBJ1-4 | TRBV7-6 | CASSLSSGVATNEKLFF
. | TRBJ2-1 | TRBV2 | CASTPWGTDYNEQFF
. | TRBJ2-5 | TRBV6-5 | CASSYSSTPITQYF
TRBD2 | TRBJ2-1 | TRBV7-8 | CASSPGLAGDYNEQFF
. | TRBJ2-3 | TRBV16 | CASSQSNLLYIDTQYF
. | TRBJ2-7 | TRBV7-9 | CASGGIPRRYEQYF
TRBD1 | TRBJ1-5 | TRBV4-1 | CASSSGTGGNQPQHF
. | TRBJ2-7 | TRBV27 | CASSLLESYEQYF
. | TRBJ2-1 | TRBV5-1 | CASSLGGGYNEQFF
. | TRBJ2-3 | TRBV29-1 | CSVAPGASGVTDTQYF
. | TRBJ2-7 | TRBV4-3 | CASSQEVYYEQYF
TRBD2 | TRBJ2-2 | TRBV15 | CATSRTSGETGELFF
. | TRBJ2-3 | TRBV15 | CATSRDGEGGPDTQYF
TRBD1 | TRBJ2-7 | TRBV7-2 | CASSSTGTGWYEQYF
. | TRBJ2-1 | TRBV14 | CASSQVLASEQFF
. | TRBJ2-1 | TRBV7-9 | CASSLVRLSVNEQFF
. | TRBJ1-1 | TRBV7-2 | CASSLGFFEDTEAFF
. | TRBJ1-1 | TRBV7-6 | CASSSPGHLAGAFF
. | TRBJ2-5 | TRBV4-3 | CASSQDGPGGPQYF
TRBD2 | TRBJ2-7 | TRBV5-6 | CASSLKGLAGYEQYF
. | TRBJ2-7 | TRBV4-1 | CASSPDSGVAYEQYF
TRBD2 | TRBJ2-1 | TRBV27 | CASRPFSGGSYNEQFF
. | TRBJ2-1 | TRBV29-1 | CSATTLGEQFF
TRBD1 | TRBJ1-1 | TRBV6-4 | CASSERDSNTEAFF
TRBD1 | TRBJ2-7 | TRBV19 | CATADRGPFYEQYF
. | TRBJ1-4 | TRBV29-1 | CSALKAPLIGEKLFF
. | TRBJ1-1 | TRBV6-6 | CASSYTKTEAFF
. | TRBJ2-3 | TRBV6-1 | CASSEWDTDTQYF
TRBD1 | TRBJ2-2 | TRBV7-9 | CASSDRQGTGELFF
TRBD1 | TRBJ1-4 | TRBV18 | CASSPRDVPGQTNEKLFF
TRBD1 | TRBJ1-4 | TRBV5-1 | CASSLGTGRDEKLFF
. | TRBJ2-7 | TRBV7-8 | CASSFGGDTNYEQYF
. | TRBJ1-5 | TRBV15 | CATSRDSGVGQPQHF
. | TRBJ2-1 | TRBV6-5 | CASSYSGPSSYNEQFF
. | TRBJ2-3 | TRBV7-2 | CASSPAVRTTDTQYF
. | TRBJ2-1 | TRBV5-1 | CASSLVGYNEQFF
. | TRBJ2-5 | TRBV7-2 | CASSYRTVQETQYF
TRBD2 | TRBJ2-7 | TRBV19 | CASSGLATYEQYF
. | TRBJ1-1 | TRBV12-5 | CASGLALRGGFTEAFF
TRBD1 | TRBJ2-1 | TRBV7-9 | CASAQGATYNEQFF
TRBD1 | TRBJ1-3 | TRBV29-1 | CSVELWTGSGNTIYF
. | TRBJ2-2 | TRBV4-3 | CASSQDLGTTGELFF
. | TRBJ2-2 | TRBV9 | CASSVPRQGMNTGELFF
. | TRBJ1-6 | TRBV15 | CATRDSARYNSPLHF
. | TRBJ2-5 | TRBV13 | CASSISGTQYF